The following is a TCR beta chain sequence with its context. Its matching antigen is unknown. The data were taken from a study of graft-versus-host responses after intestinal transplantation. Study-wide context: Transplant recipients had multivisceral, liver-intestinal, or isolated intestinal grafts.

TCRdb keeps only in-frame clones here, not all; method: immunoSEQ multiplex PCR. Of roughly 40,000 clones listed, 91% are singletons. Whole-study findings and limits: There was an association between peak levels of circulating GvH clones and early post-transplant HvG declines.

The V gene lost 2 bases and the J gene lost 3 bases, with 21 bases spanning the gap. There are 18 residues in the CDR3. Germline CDR1 reads LNHDA; CDR2 reads SQIVND (reference sequence). The material sequenced was PBMCs, taken approximately 320 days after intestinal transplant. The V and J genes are TRBV19 and TRBJ2-3; TRBD2 is a possible D gene (7 bases). This sequence was found in a human patient who received an intestinal transplant, so some T cells may come from the graft donor. The CDR3 DNA reads TGTGCCAGTAGTATAACCCCCCAGTCGCGGGGGCCTACAGATACGCAGTATTTT. Protein sequence: CASSITPQSRGPTDTQYF. The full variable domain, with the rest looked up from reference TRBV19 and TRBJ2-3, is DGGITQSPKYLFRKEGQNVTLSCEQNLNHDAMYWYRQDPGQGLRLIYYSQIVNDFQKGDIAEGYSVSREKKESFPLTVTSAQKNPTAFYLCASSITPQSRGPTDTQYFGPGTRLTVL.